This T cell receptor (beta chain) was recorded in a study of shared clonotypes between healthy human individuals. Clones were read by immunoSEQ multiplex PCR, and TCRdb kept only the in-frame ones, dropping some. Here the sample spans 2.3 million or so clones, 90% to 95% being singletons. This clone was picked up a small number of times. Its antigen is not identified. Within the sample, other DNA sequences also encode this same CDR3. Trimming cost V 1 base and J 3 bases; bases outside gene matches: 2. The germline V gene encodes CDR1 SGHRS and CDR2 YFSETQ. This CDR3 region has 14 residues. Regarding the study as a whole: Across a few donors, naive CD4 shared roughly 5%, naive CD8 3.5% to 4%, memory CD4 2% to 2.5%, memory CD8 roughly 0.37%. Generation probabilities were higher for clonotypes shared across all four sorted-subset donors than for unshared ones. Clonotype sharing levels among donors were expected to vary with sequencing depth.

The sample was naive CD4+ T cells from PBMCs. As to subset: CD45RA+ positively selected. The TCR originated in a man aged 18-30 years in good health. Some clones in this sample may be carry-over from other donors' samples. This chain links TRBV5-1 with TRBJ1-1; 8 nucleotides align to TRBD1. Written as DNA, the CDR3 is TGCGCCAGCAGCTTGCAGGGGGCGGACACTGAAGCTTTCTTT. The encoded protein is CASSLQGADTEAFF.